This passage covers 15 T cell receptor beta chains from one sample sequenced in a study of cytomegalovirus exposure and HLA in healthy donors. Amplification used 60 Vbeta primers and 13 Jbeta primers. Measured with immunoSEQ multiplex PCR; TCRdb has only the in-frame clones, and not every one. The ten most abundant clones cover under 2.5% of a sample with 110,000 to 150,000 clones. Sequencing was done on a sample of PBMCs. Every receptor here comes from a woman aged 18-29 years in good health and CMV-seronegative.

The CDR3: CSARTGRDNSPLHF. The DNA of the CDR3 is TGCAGCGCCCGGACAGGGCGAGATAATTCACCCCTCCACTTT. This chain links TRBV29-1 with TRBJ1-6; 8 nucleotides match TRBD1. CDR3 size: 14 residues. V was clipped by 7 bases and J by 5 bases; unmatched bases: 7. Germline values: CDR1 SQVTM, CDR2 ANQGSEA.

The chain joins TRBV29-1 to TRBJ2-2; D possibly corresponds to TRBD1 (6 bases). Germline CDR1 and CDR2: SQVTM and ANQGSEA. V lost 3 bases and J lost 4, with 9 bases in between. The CDR3 contains 13 residues. The CDR3 region has the DNA TGCAGCGTTGACAGGGGCGGCACCGGGGAGCTGTTTTTT. Its protein is CSVDRGGTGELFF.

The J gene is TRBJ1-4, the V gene TRBV5-6, with D uncertain. The CDR3 length is 15 residues. Trimming removed 0 bases from V and 7 bases from J, with 13 bases in between. Per the germline V gene, CDR1 is SGHDT and CDR2 is YYEEEE. CDR3 nucleotides: TGTGCCAGCAGCTTGGCCACGGGATCCGGTGAAAAACTGTTTTTT. This gives the protein CASSLATGSGEKLFF.

V is TRBV19 and J is TRBJ2-1; 11 nucleotides agree with TRBD2. Trimming cost V 3 bases and J 9 bases; bases outside gene matches: 7. Germline assignment: CDR1 LNHDA and CDR2 SQIVND (reference sequence). This CDR3 is 15 amino acids long. The CDR3 loop reads CASSITSGSHSEQFF. For the CDR3, the DNA is TGTGCCAGTAGTATTACTAGCGGGAGTCACAGTGAGCAGTTCTTC.

The chain joins TRBV30 to TRBJ2-2, with 11 bases lining up with TRBD2. The CDR3 is made up of 15 amino acids. CDR1 and CDR2 (germline): GTSNPN, SVGIG (reference sequence). V lost 2 bases, J lost 9 bases, and 8 bases stayed unmatched. CDR3 sequence (DNA): TGTGCCTGGAGTAATAAGGGACTAGCGGAAAGGGAGCTGTTTTTT. Translated, it gives CAWSNKGLAERELFF.

The chain recombines TRBV14 with TRBJ1-2; TRBD1 might be the D (5 bases). The CDR3 sequence is 14 residues long. Germline CDR1 is SGHDN and CDR2 is FVKESK. V gave up 1 base and J gave up 2 bases, with 8 bases separating them. CDR3 sequence: CASSQGRVNYGYTF. The CDR3 DNA is TGTGCCAGCAGCCAAGGCAGGGTGAACTATGGCTACACCTTC.

This chain connects TRBV30 to TRBJ2-1; the D is unclear. With 1 base removed from V and 0 bases from J, the gap between germline ends came to 7 bases. This CDR3 has 14 amino acids. From germline, CDR1 is GTSNPN and CDR2 SVGIG (reference sequence). The CDR3 DNA reads TGTGCCTGGAGTGGCGGAAGCTCCTACAATGAGCAGTTCTTC. This translates into CAWSGGSSYNEQFF.

CDR3 sequence reads: CASSPPTGNEQFF. CDR3 DNA: TGTGCCAGCAGCCCTCCGACAGGCAATGAGCAGTTCTTC. The chain recombines TRBV7-3 with TRBJ2-1, with D tentatively TRBD1 (6 bases). Trimming stripped 5 bases from V and 6 bases from J, with 11 bases between. The CDR3 spans 13 residues. Germline V gene sequence: CDR1 SGHTA, CDR2 FQGTGA.

The chain combines TRBV19 with TRBJ1-5, with 9 nucleotides matching TRBD1. Looked up from germline, CDR1 is LNHDA and CDR2 is SQIVND (reference sequence). Trimming at V came to 2 bases and at J to 3 bases, leaving 8 bases not matched to a gene. The CDR3 is 17 residues long. The CDR3 sequence is CASSIPPGQGNNQPQHF. Written as DNA, the CDR3 is TGTGCCAGTAGTATACCCCCGGGACAGGGAAACAATCAGCCCCAGCATTTT.

The rearrangement links TRBV4-3 to TRBJ2-3; D possibly corresponds to TRBD2 (6 bases). V shed 0 bases and J shed 0 bases, with 10 bases lying between them. Germline V gene sequence: CDR1 LGHNA, CDR2 YSLEER. CDR3 length: 16 residues. CDR3 DNA sequence: TGCGCCAGCAGCCAAGACTCGAGCGGGAGCACAGATACGCAGTATTTT. Protein sequence: CASSQDSSGSTDTQYF.

V gene TRBV19 combines with J gene TRBJ1-2; unclear D gene. Germline V gene lookup returns CDR1 LNHDA and CDR2 SQIVND (reference sequence). V was cut by 3 bases and J by 4 bases, with 15 bases left in between. This CDR3 is 15 amino acids long. CDR3 protein: CASSISGQVIYGYTF. CDR3 nucleotides: TGTGCCAGTAGTATTAGTGGGCAGGTGATCTATGGCTACACCTTC. The full variable domain, completed using reference TRBV19 and TRBJ1-2, is DGGITQSPKYLFRKEGQNVTLSCEQNLNHDAMYWYRQDPGQGLRLIYYSQIVNDFQKGDIAEGYSVSREKKESFPLTVTSAQKNPTAFYLCASSISGQVIYGYTFGSGTRLTVV.

The chain carries TRBV5-8 and TRBJ2-5; D perhaps matches TRBD1 (6 bases). CDR3 length: 16 amino acids. V was clipped by 0 bases and J by 3 bases, with 15 bases between them. Germline V CDR1 and CDR2: SGHTS, YDEGEE. CDR3 nucleotides: TGTGCCAGCAGCTTGGTTGGGACGGACAGCAAAGAGACCCAGTACTTC. Its translation is CASSLVGTDSKETQYF.

This sequence joins TRBV6-6 and TRBJ1-4; weak D call: TRBD1 (5 bases). Germline assignment: CDR1 MNHNY and CDR2 SVGAGI (reference sequence). This CDR3 contains 15 residues. V was pared by 6 bases and J by 4 bases, with 15 bases between. CDR3 region: CASSRAAGDNEKLFF. The CDR3 bases are TGTGCCAGCAGCAGAGCCGCGGGGGATAATGAAAAACTGTTTTTT.

The rearrangement joins TRBV7-9 to TRBJ1-2; no reliable D call. The CDR3 is 15 residues long. The V end lost 2 bases, the J end lost 2 bases, and 12 bases lay between the germline ends. CDR1 and CDR2 (germline): SEHNR, FQNEAQ (reference sequence). The CDR3 spells CASSLHENSNYGYTF. CDR3 bases: TGTGCCAGCAGCTTACATGAGAACAGCAACTATGGCTACACCTTC.

The CDR3, as DNA: TGTGCCAGCTCACCGGTGGGGCAGGAAACAGATACGCAGTATTTT. Residues: CASSPVGQETDTQYF. The chain recombines TRBV18 with TRBJ2-3; D might be TRBD1 (5 bases). This CDR3 has 15 residues. Trimming took off 3 bases at V and 3 bases at J, with 13 bases between the two ends. CDR1 is KGHSH, CDR2 LQKENI, per germline. Together with reference TRBV18 and TRBJ2-3, the CDR3 gives the full variable domain: NAGVMQNPRHLVRRRGQEARLRCSPMKGHSHVYWYRQLPEEGLKFMVYLQKENIIDESGMPKERFSAEFPKEGPSILRIQQVVRGDSAAYFCASSPVGQETDTQYFGPGTRLTVL.